The 16 T cell receptor beta chains reported below all come from one sample, sequenced in a study of blood T cell repertoires in COVID-19. The assay was immunoSEQ multiplex PCR, and TCRdb's table has in-frame clones only and misses some. The data hold about 260,000 clones, with 84% observed a single time. Sequencing was performed on peripheral blood. The receptors stem from a human donor in a cohort sampled during active COVID-19.

V usage is TRBV12-3 or TRBV12-4 and J usage is TRBJ2-2; D ambiguous. This CDR3 spans 13 amino acids. Trimming took 2 bases from V and 4 from J, leaving 5 bases between them. In DNA form, the CDR3 reads TGTGCCAGCAGTTTAAGAGGCACCGGGGAGCTGTTTTTT. Translating gives CASSLRGTGELFF.

This clone was detected only a few times. V gene TRBV7-9 combines with J gene TRBJ2-5; D might be TRBD2 (6 bases). Germline V CDR1 and CDR2: SEHNR, FQNEAQ (reference sequence). V gave up 3 bases and J gave up 4 bases, with 18 bases separating them. This CDR3 is 16 amino acids long. CDR3 DNA sequence: TGTGCCAGCAGCTTGAGCCACGGGAGTCAGGGAGAGACCCAGTACTTC. Amino acid sequence: CASSLSHGSQGETQYF. Combining the CDR3 with reference TRBV7-9 and TRBJ2-5 gives the whole variable domain DTGVSQNPRHKITKRGQNVTFRCDPISEHNRLYWYRQTLGQGPEFLTYFQNEAQLEKSRLLSDRFSAERPKGSFSTLEIQRTEQGDSAMYLCASSLSHGSQGETQYFGPGTRLLVL.

Written as DNA, the CDR3 is TGTGCCAGCTCTCGGACTAGCGGGAGCTGGGAGCAGTACTTC. Translating it yields CASSRTSGSWEQYF. V gene TRBV25-1 combines with J gene TRBJ2-7; TRBD2 agrees at 13 bases. CDR3 length: 14 amino acids. Germline V CDR1 and CDR2: MGHDK, SYGVNS. The V gene end was trimmed by 8 bases and the J gene end by 7 bases; junction bases not matched to a gene: 8.

Here the CDR3 DNA reads TGCGCCAGCAGCCATCCCGGGACTAGCGGGGGGCCCTACGAGCAGTACTTC. It translates to CASSHPGTSGGPYEQYF. The chain uses TRBV4-1 and TRBJ2-7; TRBD2 matches 15 bases. The germline V gene has CDR1 MGHRA and CDR2 YSYEKL. V gave up 3 bases and J gave up 2 bases; unmatched junction bases: 5. The CDR3 has 17 residues.

The rearrangement links TRBV5-1 to TRBJ1-4, with TRBD1 matching 7 bases. The germline CDR1 and CDR2 sequences are SGHRS and YFSETQ. The CDR3 is 15 residues long. The V gene end was trimmed by 5 bases and the J gene end by 4 bases; junction bases not matched to a gene: 8. This chain's CDR3 is CASRERQGINEKLFF. CDR3 coding DNA: TGCGCCAGCAGAGAAAGACAGGGAATTAATGAAAAACTGTTTTTT.

V and J are TRBV5-5 and TRBJ2-5; TRBD1 agrees at 8 bases. Germline V CDR1 and CDR2: SGHKS, YYEKEE (reference sequence). Trimming at V came to 0 bases and at J to 5 bases, leaving 6 bases not matched to a gene. This CDR3 has 15 residues. CDR3 loop: CASSLGTGIWETQYF. The DNA for the CDR3 is TGTGCCAGCAGCTTGGGGACAGGGATATGGGAGACCCAGTACTTC.

The genes are TRBV2 and TRBJ2-3, with 11 nucleotides matching TRBD1. CDR3 size: 15 residues. Germline V gives CDR1 SNHLY, CDR2 FYNNEI. Trimming removed 6 bases from V and 1 base from J; junction bases left unmatched: 3. CDR3 coding DNA: TGTGCCAGCAGAGAGGACAGGGGGCGCACAGATACGCAGTATTTT. Amino acid sequence: CASREDRGRTDTQYF. The whole variable domain, remainder taken from reference TRBV2 and TRBJ2-3, is EPEVTQTPSHQVTQMGQEVILRCVPISNHLYFYWYRQILGQKVEFLVSFYNNEISEKSEIFDDQFSVERPDGSNFTLKIRSTKLEDSAMYFCASREDRGRTDTQYFGPGTRLTVL.

The rearrangement uses TRBV5-8 and TRBJ2-7; D unclear. In germline, CDR1 is SGHTS, CDR2 YDEGEE. The CDR3 has 13 residues. V lost 4 bases, J lost 1 base, and 9 bases lay in between. The CDR3 region has the DNA TGTGCCAGCAGCCCTCGAGTTTCCTACGAGCAGTACTTC. It is translated as CASSPRVSYEQYF.

This rearrangement joins TRBV19 to TRBJ1-1; 9 nucleotides match TRBD1. This CDR3 has 17 residues. V lost 3 bases and J lost 0; bases outside the gene matches: 8. Germline CDR1 is LNHDA and CDR2 is SQIVND (reference sequence). CDR3 nucleotides: TGTGCCAGTAGTATGATACAGGGGGCTTGGGTGAACACTGAAGCTTTCTTT. Amino acids: CASSMIQGAWVNTEAFF.

The chain combines TRBV18 with TRBJ1-2, with D possibly matching TRBD1 (6 bases). V was trimmed by 2 bases and J by 0 bases, leaving 13 bases between them. The germline CDR1 and CDR2 sequences are KGHSH and LQKENI. This CDR3 spans 16 amino acids. CDR3 sequence (DNA): TGTGCCAGCTCACCATACAGGGATGGAGCTAACTATGGCTACACCTTC. Amino acid sequence: CASSPYRDGANYGYTF.

In this sample, this clone turned up once. CDR3 protein: CASSYSSGGEETQYF. The DNA of the CDR3 is TGTGCCAGCAGTTACTCGAGCGGGGGGGAGGAGACCCAGTACTTC. The rearrangement uses TRBV6-6 and TRBJ2-5, with 10 bases identical to TRBD2. This CDR3 contains 15 residues. J was trimmed by 5 bases and V by 0 bases; bases with no gene match: 3. Germline values: CDR1 MNHNY, CDR2 SVGAGI (reference sequence).

This clone was counted a single time. This may be a read error, as it is one base from a much larger clone. The V and J genes are TRBV28 and TRBJ1-1, with 8 positions matching TRBD1. The CDR3 contains 14 residues. The germline V gene encodes CDR1 MDHEN and CDR2 SYDVKM. Trimming at V came to 6 bases and at J to 1 base, leaving 4 bases not matched to a gene. CDR3 DNA: TGTGCCAGCAGCCCCGGGACAGGGAACACTGAAGCTTTCTTT. Its translation is CASSPGTGNTEAFF.

This chain uses TRBV29-1 with TRBJ2-1; 10 positions match TRBD1. The ends lost 2 bases at V and 14 bases at J; junction bases unmatched: 6. Germline lookup yields CDR1 SQVTM and CDR2 ANQGSEA. CDR3 length: 12 residues. CDR3 in DNA: TGCAGCGTTGAACTGGGACAGGGGTGGGAGTTCTTC. Its translation is CSVELGQGWEFF.

This chain uses TRBV7-9 with TRBJ2-3; maybe TRBD1 (5 bases). The CDR3 extends over 13 amino acids. V was trimmed by 1 base and J by 6 bases, leaving 8 bases between them. Germline V gene sequence: CDR1 SEHNR, CDR2 FQNEAQ (reference sequence). The DNA for the CDR3 is TGTGCCAGCAGCTTAGGGGGCCGTGATACGCAGTATTTT. This sequence encodes CASSLGGRDTQYF.

The genes are TRBV4-2 and TRBJ2-2; 9 bases line up with TRBD2. Germline V gene sequence: CDR1 LGHNA, CDR2 YNFKEQ. The CDR3 contains 16 residues. The trim removed 0 bases at V and 7 bases at J, leaving 6 bases unmatched. CDR3 sequence (DNA): TGTGCCAGCAGCCAAGACGGCGGGGGGGCCCTCGGGGAGCTGTTTTTT. This gives the protein CASSQDGGGALGELFF.

The rearrangement uses TRBV29-1 and TRBJ2-1; 12 bases fit TRBD2. V was clipped by 5 bases and J by 10 bases; unmatched bases: 6. The germline V gene encodes CDR1 SQVTM and CDR2 ANQGSEA. CDR3 size: 13 residues. Here the CDR3 DNA reads TGCAGCGTTTCTAGCGGGAGGGCCGGGGAGCAGTTCTTC. Amino acid sequence: CSVSSGRAGEQFF.